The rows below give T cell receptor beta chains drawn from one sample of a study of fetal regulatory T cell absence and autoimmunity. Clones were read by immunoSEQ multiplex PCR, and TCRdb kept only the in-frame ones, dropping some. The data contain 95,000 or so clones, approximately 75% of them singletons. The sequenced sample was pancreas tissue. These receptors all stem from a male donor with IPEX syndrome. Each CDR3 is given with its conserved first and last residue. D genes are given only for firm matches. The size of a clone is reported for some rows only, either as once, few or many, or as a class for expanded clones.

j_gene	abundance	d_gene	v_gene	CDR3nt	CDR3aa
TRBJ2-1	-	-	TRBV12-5	TGTGCTAGTGGCCCATCAGGAATCAATGAGCAGTTCTTC	CASGPSGINEQFF
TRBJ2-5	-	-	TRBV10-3	TGTGCCATCAGTTGGACAGAAGGCCAAGAGACCCAGTACTTC	CAISWTEGQETQYF
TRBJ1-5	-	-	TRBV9	TGTGCCAGCAGCGGAGGGGGGACGAATCAGCCCCAGCATTTT	CASSGGGTNQPQHF
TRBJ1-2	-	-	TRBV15	TGTGCCACCAGCCATACTAACTATGGCTACACCTTC	CATSHTNYGYTF
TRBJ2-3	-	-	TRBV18	TGTGCCAGCTCACCAGGCAGGGTGGGCACAGATACGCAGTATTTT	CASSPGRVGTDTQYF
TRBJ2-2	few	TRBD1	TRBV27	TGTGCCAGCAGACTTTGGGGACAGGGGGCGGGCGGGGAGCTGTTTTTT	CASRLWGQGAGGELFF
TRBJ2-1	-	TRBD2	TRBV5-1	TGCGCCAGCAGCTTGCGGGGGGGCTACAATGAGCAGTTCTTC	CASSLRGGYNEQFF
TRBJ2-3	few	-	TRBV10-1	TGCGCCAGCAGTGTGGGGTCAGATACGCAGTATTTT	CASSVGSDTQYF
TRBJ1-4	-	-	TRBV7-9	TGTGCCAGCAGCTTATTCCGGGCTAATGAAAAACTGTTTTTT	CASSLFRANEKLFF
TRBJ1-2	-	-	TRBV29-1	TGCAGCGTTGGTGGTGGCTACACCTTC	CSVGGGYTF
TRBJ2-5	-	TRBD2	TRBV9	TGTGCCAGCAGCGTAGGCCTAGCGGGGGGGCAGGAGACCCAGTACTTC	CASSVGLAGGQETQYF
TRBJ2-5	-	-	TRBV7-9	TGTGCCAGCAGCTTGAGAAAGACCCAGTACTTC	CASSLRKTQYF
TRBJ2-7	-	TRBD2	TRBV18	TGTGCCAGCTCACCAGGGGGACTACCCGCCTACGAGCAGTACTTC	CASSPGGLPAYEQYF
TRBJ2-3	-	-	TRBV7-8	TGTGCCAGCAGCCTAGATTTCGGGGCCTACACAGATACGCAGTATTTT	CASSLDFGAYTDTQYF
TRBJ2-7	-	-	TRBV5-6	TGTGCCAGCAGCCTAACGGGCTACGAGCAGTACTTC	CASSLTGYEQYF
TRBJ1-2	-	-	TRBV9	TGTGCCAGCAGCTTGACAGGTTTAAACTATGGCTACACCTTC	CASSLTGLNYGYTF
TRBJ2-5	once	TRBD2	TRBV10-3	TGTGCCATCAGTGAGTTAGCGGGAGGGCCCCCCTATACAGAGACCCAGTACTTC	CAISELAGGPPYTETQYF
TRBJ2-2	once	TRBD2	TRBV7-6	TGTGCCAGCAGTCATAGCGGGAGCGGGGTCGGGGAGCTGTTTTTT	CASSHSGSGVGELFF
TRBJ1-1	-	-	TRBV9	TGTGCCAGCAGCGTAGGTAGGGCAGGGTACACTGAAGCTTTCTTT	CASSVGRAGYTEAFF
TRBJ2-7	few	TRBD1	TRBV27	TGTGCCAGCAGTTTATCGGGGACAGGGCCCTACGAGCAGTACTTC	CASSLSGTGPYEQYF
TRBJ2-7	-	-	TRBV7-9	TGTGCCAGCAGCCCGCCCGATAGCTACGAGCAGTACTTC	CASSPPDSYEQYF
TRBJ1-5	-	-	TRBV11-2	TGTGCCAGCAGCTTAGGAGGGATCAGTCAGCCCCAGCATTTT	CASSLGGISQPQHF
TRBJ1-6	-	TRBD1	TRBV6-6	TGTGCCAGCAGTTACGCAGGGGGCTATAATTCACCCCTCCACTTT	CASSYAGGYNSPLHF
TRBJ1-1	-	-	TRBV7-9	TGTGCCAGCAGCTTAGAGCCAGGGATGAACACTGAAGCTTTCTTT	CASSLEPGMNTEAFF
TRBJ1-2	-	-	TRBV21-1	TGTGCCAGCAGCAAAGTTGACGCGAACTATGGCTACACCTTC	CASSKVDANYGYTF
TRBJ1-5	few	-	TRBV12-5	TGTGCTAGTGGTTTGTTCAATCAGCCCCAGCATTTT	CASGLFNQPQHF
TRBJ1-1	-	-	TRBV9	TGTGCCAGCAGCGTAGAGGGGGCTGAAGCTTTCTTT	CASSVEGAEAFF
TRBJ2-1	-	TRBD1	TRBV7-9	TGTGCCAGCAGCTTCCGGGACAGGGGGCGGAATGAGCAGTTCTTC	CASSFRDRGRNEQFF
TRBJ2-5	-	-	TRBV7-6	TGTGCCAGCAGTTCGGGGACCCAGTACTTC	CASSSGTQYF
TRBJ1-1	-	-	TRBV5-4	TGTGCCAGCTCCGGGGAGAACACTGAAGCTTTCTTT	CASSGENTEAFF
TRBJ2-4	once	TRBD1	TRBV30	TGTGCCTGGAGGGACAGGGGGCACATTCAGTACTTC	CAWRDRGHIQYF
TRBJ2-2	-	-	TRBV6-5	TGTGCCAGCAGTTACCTGAACACCGGGGAGCTGTTTTTT	CASSYLNTGELFF
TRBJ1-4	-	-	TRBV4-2	TGTGCCAGCAGCCAAGGGGGCCGAGAAAAACTGTTTTTT	CASSQGGREKLFF
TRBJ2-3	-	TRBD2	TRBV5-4	TGTGCCAGCAGCTTTATAGCGGGAGGAGTCACAGATACGCAGTATTTT	CASSFIAGGVTDTQYF
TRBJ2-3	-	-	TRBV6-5	TGTGCCAGCAGTTACTTGGGTTTAGGGAGCACAGATACGCAGTATTTT	CASSYLGLGSTDTQYF
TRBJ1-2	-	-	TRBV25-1	TGTGCCAGCAGTGAAGGCAGGGCCTATGGCTACACCTTC	CASSEGRAYGYTF
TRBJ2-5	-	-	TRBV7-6	TGTGCCAGCAGCTTATTGGAGACCCAGTACTTC	CASSLLETQYF
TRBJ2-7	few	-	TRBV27	TGTGCCAGCAGTTTTGGAGCAGGGGCCTACGAGCAGTACTTC	CASSFGAGAYEQYF
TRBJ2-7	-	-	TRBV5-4	TGTGCCAGCAGCCCCCAGGGGGGAATCTACGAGCAGTACTTC	CASSPQGGIYEQYF
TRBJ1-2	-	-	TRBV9	TGTGCCAGCAGCGTAGGTGTCAGTTACTATGGCTACACCTTC	CASSVGVSYYGYTF
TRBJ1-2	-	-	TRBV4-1	TGCGCCAGCAGCCACTGGGCTTCGGGCAGGGGAAACTATGGCTACACCTTC	CASSHWASGRGNYGYTF
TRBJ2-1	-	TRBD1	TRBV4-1	TGCGCCAGCAGCCAAGAGAGGGGGCGGGCTCCGTACAATGAGCAGTTCTTC	CASSQERGRAPYNEQFF
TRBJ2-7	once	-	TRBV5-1	TGCGCCAGCAGCTTTACCCCCACCTACGAGCAGTACTTC	CASSFTPTYEQYF
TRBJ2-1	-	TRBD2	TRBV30	TGTGCCTGGAGAGGGGGGACTAGCGGGACCAATGAGCAGTTCTTC	CAWRGGTSGTNEQFF